This TCR beta chain originates from a study of response to subunit inactivated influenza vaccine. This CDR3 has 14 amino acids. The V and J ends lost 2 bases and 8 bases respectively, with 12 bases between them. Germline values: CDR1 SEHNR, CDR2 FQNEAQ (reference sequence). In TCRdb, the RT-PCR reads were re-called with MiXCR into one record per CDR3 protein. Among 550,000 to 650,000 distinct CDR3 sequences listed, about 10% were seen once. The sequence was collected from a man aged 50-59 years who received an inactivated influenza vaccine. The chain couples TRBV7-9 to TRBJ1-4, with D tentatively TRBD1 (6 bases). The source was PBMCs from blood, collected on the day of vaccination. CDR3 amino acids: CASSLTGMWEKLFF. CDR3 nucleotide sequence: TGTGCCAGCAGCTTAACAGGGATGTGGGAAAAACTGTTTTTT.